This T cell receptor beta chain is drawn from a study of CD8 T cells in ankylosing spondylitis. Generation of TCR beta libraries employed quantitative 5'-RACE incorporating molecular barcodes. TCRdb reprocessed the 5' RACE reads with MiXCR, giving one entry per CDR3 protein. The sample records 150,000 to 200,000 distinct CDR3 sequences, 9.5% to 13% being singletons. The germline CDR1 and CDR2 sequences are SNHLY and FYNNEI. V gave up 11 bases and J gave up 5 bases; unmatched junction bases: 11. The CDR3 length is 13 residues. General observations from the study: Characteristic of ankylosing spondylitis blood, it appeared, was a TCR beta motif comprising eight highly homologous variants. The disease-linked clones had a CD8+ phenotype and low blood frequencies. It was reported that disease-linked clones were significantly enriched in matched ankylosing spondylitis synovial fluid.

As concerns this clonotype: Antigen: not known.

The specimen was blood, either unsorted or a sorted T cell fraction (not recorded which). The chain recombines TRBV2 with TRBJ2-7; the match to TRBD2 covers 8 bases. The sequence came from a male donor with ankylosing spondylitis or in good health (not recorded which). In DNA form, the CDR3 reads TGTGCCCTTTCCAAGGCGGGGGGACACGAGCAGTACTTC. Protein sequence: CALSKAGGHEQYF.